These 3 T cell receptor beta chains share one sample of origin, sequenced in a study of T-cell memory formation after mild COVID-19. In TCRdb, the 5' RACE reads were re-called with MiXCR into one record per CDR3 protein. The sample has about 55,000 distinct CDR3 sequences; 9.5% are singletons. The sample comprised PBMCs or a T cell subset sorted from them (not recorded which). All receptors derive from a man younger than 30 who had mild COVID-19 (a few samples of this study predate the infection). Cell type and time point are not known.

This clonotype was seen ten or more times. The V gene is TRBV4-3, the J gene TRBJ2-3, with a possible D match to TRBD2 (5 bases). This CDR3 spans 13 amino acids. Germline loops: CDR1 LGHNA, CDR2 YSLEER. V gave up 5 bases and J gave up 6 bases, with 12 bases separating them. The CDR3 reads CASSVDRGDTQYF. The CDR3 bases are TGCGCCAGCAGCGTAGACCGGGGTGATACGCAGTATTTT.

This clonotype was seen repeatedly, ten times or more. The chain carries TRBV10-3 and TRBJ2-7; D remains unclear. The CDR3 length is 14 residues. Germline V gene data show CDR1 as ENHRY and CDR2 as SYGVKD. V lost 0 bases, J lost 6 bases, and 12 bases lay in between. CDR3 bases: TGTGCCATCAGTGAGTCGTCGAAAGGTCGCGAGCAGTACGTC. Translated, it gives CAISESSKGREQYV.

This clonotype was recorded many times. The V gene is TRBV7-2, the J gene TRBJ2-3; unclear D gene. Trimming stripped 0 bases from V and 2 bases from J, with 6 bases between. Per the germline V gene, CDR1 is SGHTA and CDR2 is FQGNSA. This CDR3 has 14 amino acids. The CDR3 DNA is TGTGCCAGCAGCTTAGCCGGTCCCACAGATACGCAGTATTTT. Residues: CASSLAGPTDTQYF.